The 30 T cell receptor beta chains listed next were all sequenced from one sample in a study of naive and memory T cell subsets. Two oligonucleotides, mixed equimolar, formed the beta constant-region primer covering TRBC1 and TRBC2. Via MiXCR, TCRdb re-called the UMI-ligation and nested PCR reads, giving one row per CDR3 protein. Here the sample spans around 160,000 distinct CDR3 sequences, about 18% being singletons. Sequenced: naive CD4+ T cells from blood. These receptors were collected from a human donor in good health.

The rearrangement uses TRBV6-2 or TRBV6-3 and TRBJ1-5; D gene unclear. The CDR3 runs 14 residues. V was trimmed by 5 bases and J by 3 bases, leaving 11 bases between them. Germline V gene data show CDR1 as MNHEY and CDR2 as SVGEGT. DNA for the CDR3: TGTGCCAGCAGTCGGACGGGGTACAATCAGCCCCAGCATTTT. It codes for CASSRTGYNQPQHF.

This clonotype was seen a handful of times. The V call is TRBV28, the J call TRBJ2-7; the match to TRBD1 covers 9 bases. Per germline, CDR1 MDHEN and CDR2 SYDVKM. The CDR3 loop spans 16 amino acids. V was pared by 5 bases and J by 2 bases, with 10 bases of the junction left unmatched. The CDR3 DNA follows: TGTGCCAGCAGTCCCCTCGGACAGGGGCCGACCTACGAGCAGTACTTC. Its protein product is CASSPLGQGPTYEQYF.

The rearrangement joins TRBV18 to TRBJ2-4, with 8 bases fitting TRBD1. Losses at the gene ends were 2 bases for V and 0 bases for J; bases not matched to a gene: 3. The CDR3 totals 16 residues. Germline CDR1 KGHSH, CDR2 LQKENI. The CDR3 reads CASSPGQGLAKNIQYF. CDR3 in DNA: TGTGCCAGCTCACCAGGACAGGGCCTAGCCAAAAACATTCAGTACTTC.

This clonotype was seen a handful of times. This rearrangement joins TRBV6-5 to TRBJ1-1; a weak D match, TRBD1 (6 bases). This CDR3 has 15 residues. V was clipped by 4 bases and J by 1 base, with 13 bases between them. Germline assignment: CDR1 MNHEY and CDR2 SVGAGI. The CDR3 here is CASSSQGLGNTEAFF. In DNA, the CDR3 is TGTGCCAGCAGTTCCCAGGGGTTAGGGAACACTGAAGCTTTCTTT.

In its sample, this clonotype was seen a few times. The V and J genes are TRBV3-1 and TRBJ2-3, with TRBD2 identical over 8 bases. The CDR3 totals 16 residues. Trimming removed 4 bases from V and 2 bases from J; junction bases left unmatched: 8. Germline assignment: CDR1 LGHDT and CDR2 YNNKEL (reference sequence). CDR3 region: CASSPYGSGDTDTQYF. CDR3 DNA: TGTGCCAGCAGCCCGTACGGTAGCGGGGACACAGATACGCAGTATTTT.

The chain is built from TRBV19 and TRBJ1-5; 8 bases match TRBD1. The CDR3 is 14 amino acids. V lost 4 bases to trimming and J lost 8 bases; unmatched junction nucleotides: 7. Per the germline V gene, CDR1 is LNHDA and CDR2 is SQIVND (reference sequence). CDR3 amino acids: CASSTRTGLEPQHF. Written as DNA, the CDR3 is TGTGCCAGTAGTACCCGGACAGGGCTGGAGCCCCAGCATTTT.

V is TRBV5-1 and J is TRBJ2-7; 7 nucleotides line up with TRBD1. The CDR3 is 14 residues long. The trim removed 0 bases at V and 2 bases at J, leaving 2 bases unmatched. CDR1 and CDR2 from the germline V gene are SGHRS and YFSETQ. CDR3 sequence: CASSLVGTAYEQYF. In nucleotides, the CDR3 is TGCGCCAGCAGCTTGGTCGGGACAGCCTACGAGCAGTACTTC.

A few counts support this clonotype. The rearrangement links TRBV14 to TRBJ2-1; 14 bases match TRBD2. The CDR3 has 20 residues. The germline CDR1 and CDR2 sequences are SGHDN and FVKESK. V shed 3 bases, J shed 3 bases, and the junction held 13 bases outside the gene matches. As DNA, the CDR3 is TGTGCCAGCAGCCACCTTTATGGGACTAGCGGGAGTCTTGGCTACAATGAGCAGTTCTTC. Amino acids: CASSHLYGTSGSLGYNEQFF.

V gene TRBV18 combines with J gene TRBJ2-1, with 9 positions matching TRBD2. The CDR3 covers 16 residues. The germline CDR1 and CDR2 sequences are KGHSH and LQKENI. J lost 4 bases, V lost 3 bases, and 7 bases had no gene match. For the CDR3, the DNA is TGTGCCAGCTCACCCCAGAGCGGGAGGATGTACAATGAGCAGTTCTTC. Translated: CASSPQSGRMYNEQFF.

This clonotype was seen at least ten times. The V call is TRBV20-1, the J call TRBJ1-2; 7 nucleotides match TRBD1. Trimming removed 4 bases from V and 4 bases from J; junction bases left unmatched: 6. The germline V gene has CDR1 DFQATT and CDR2 SNEGSKA (reference sequence). The CDR3 runs to 13 residues. The CDR3 protein is CSAIPGQTYGYTF. In DNA form, the CDR3 reads TGCAGTGCTATTCCGGGACAGACCTATGGCTACACCTTC.

V gene TRBV4-1 combines with J gene TRBJ1-5; no firm D call. V lost 0 bases to trimming and J lost 4 bases, with 7 bases between them. The CDR3 length is 14 residues. Germline V lookup: CDR1 MGHRA, CDR2 YSYEKL. Here the CDR3 reads CASSQESGNQPQHF. CDR3 bases: TGCGCCAGCAGCCAAGAATCGGGTAATCAGCCCCAGCATTTT.

The rearrangement links TRBV18 to TRBJ1-2, with 7 bases fitting TRBD1. The CDR3 contains 14 residues. The trim removed 5 bases at V and 8 bases at J, leaving 11 bases unmatched. The germline V gene has CDR1 KGHSH and CDR2 LQKENI. The CDR3 DNA follows: TGTGCCAGCTCATCGAGTACAGGGGTGCAAGGCTACACCTTC. It yields the protein CASSSSTGVQGYTF.

This clonotype was seen only a few times. The genes are TRBV12-3 or TRBV12-4 and TRBJ2-5; the D gene is possibly TRBD2 (7 bases). Trimming took off 1 base at V and 0 bases at J, with 9 bases between the two ends. The CDR3 is made up of 15 amino acids. The CDR3, as DNA: TGTGCCAGCAGTTTAGAGGGGGGGTACCAAGAGACCCAGTACTTC. This translates into CASSLEGGYQETQYF.

The sample holds many counts of this clonotype. V and J are TRBV12-3 or TRBV12-4 and TRBJ1-1, with D perhaps matching TRBD1 (5 bases). Trimming stripped 5 bases from V and 5 bases from J, with 24 bases between. This CDR3 comprises 17 residues. CDR3 nucleotides: TGTGCCAGCAGTCTCGAGTTGGTCGCCGGGCGGGGGACTGAAGCTTTCTTT. Its translation is CASSLELVAGRGTEAFF.

This clonotype was detected only a few times. The rearrangement joins TRBV20-1 to TRBJ2-3; no clear D. The CDR3 contains 16 residues. The V end lost 6 bases, the J end lost 1 base, and 20 bases lay between the germline ends. CDR1 is DFQATT and CDR2 is SNEGSKA in the germline V gene (reference sequence). The DNA of the CDR3 is TGCAGTGCCCCCGCCGGGCCGAGCGAGCGCACAGATACGCAGTATTTT. Its protein product is CSAPAGPSERTDTQYF.

Ten or more counts support this clonotype. The CDR3 spells CASSEMREPNIQYF. The CDR3 nucleotides read TGTGCCAGCAGTGAAATGCGGGAGCCAAACATTCAGTACTTC. V usage is TRBV2 and J usage is TRBJ2-4, with 7 positions matching TRBD2. The germline CDR1 and CDR2 sequences are SNHLY and FYNNEI. CDR3 size: 14 residues. The V segment lost 2 bases and the J segment 6 bases; nucleotides outside the gene matches: 4.

In DNA, the CDR3 is TGTGCCAGCACCGTAGGAGGACAGGAATCATCAGCTGGAAACACCATATATTTT. Translation: CASTVGGQESSAGNTIYF. V usage is TRBV21-1 and J usage is TRBJ1-3; TRBD1 was called by the table and not checked on the DNA. TRBV21-1 is recorded as a pseudogene. This CDR3 has 18 amino acids.

In this sample, this clonotype turned up a few times. This chain joins TRBV28 and TRBJ1-5; 9 nucleotides agree with TRBD1. Germline trimming cut 2 bases from V and 0 bases from J; bases unmatched to any gene: 8. Germline-derived CDR1 and CDR2 are MDHEN and SYDVKM. This CDR3 contains 18 residues. The CDR3 loop is CASSLPRGQGLSNQPQHF. CDR3 nucleotides: TGTGCCAGCAGTTTACCCCGGGGACAGGGCCTTAGCAATCAGCCCCAGCATTTT. Looking up the rest from reference TRBV28 and TRBJ1-5 gives the full variable domain: DVKVTQSSRYLVKRTGEKVFLECVQDMDHENMFWYRQDPGLGLRLIYFSYDVKMKEKGDIPEGYSVSREKKERFSLILESASTNQTSMYLCASSLPRGQGLSNQPQHFGDGTRLSIL.

This clonotype was picked up a small number of times. This sequence joins TRBV7-2 and TRBJ2-3; D gene ambiguous. Trimming pared 6 bases from V and 1 base from J, leaving 8 bases between. Germline V gives CDR1 SGHTA, CDR2 FQGNSA. The CDR3 is 13 residues long. CDR3 sequence: CASSYTGTDTQYF. CDR3 in DNA: TGTGCCAGCAGTTATACGGGCACAGATACGCAGTATTTT. Variable domain in full (rest from reference TRBV7-2 and TRBJ2-3): GAGVSQSPSNKVTEKGKDVELRCDPISGHTALYWYRQSLGQGLEFLIYFQGNSAPDKSGLPSDRFSAERTGGSVSTLTIQRTQQEDSAVYLCASSYTGTDTQYFGPGTRLTVL.

The chain couples TRBV5-4 to TRBJ2-7; 7 bases are shared with TRBD1. The CDR3 contains 13 residues. Germline CDR1 is SGHNT and CDR2 is YYREEE (reference sequence). V lost 2 bases, J lost 4 bases, and 3 bases stayed unmatched. The CDR3 DNA follows: TGTGCCAGCAGCTTTCCACAGGGGTACGAGCAGTACTTC. As protein: CASSFPQGYEQYF. The variable domain in full, with the rest retrieved from reference TRBV5-4 and TRBJ2-7, is ETGVTQSPTHLIKTRGQQVTLRCSSQSGHNTVSWYQQALGQGPQFIFQYYREEENGRGNFPPRFSGLQFPNYSSELNVNALELDDSALYLCASSFPQGYEQYFGPGTRLTVT.

The table lists this clonotype with a few counts. J is TRBJ2-3 and V is TRBV6-1; unclear D gene. This CDR3 is 14 amino acids long. The germline CDR1 and CDR2 sequences are MNHNS and SASEGT. Trimming pared 8 bases from V and 1 base from J, leaving 13 bases between. The CDR3 DNA follows: TGTGCCAGCGGGTTAGCTGGTGGCACAGATACGCAGTATTTT. It encodes CASGLAGGTDTQYF.

CDR3 region: CASSPTTGAQETQYF. In nucleotides, the CDR3 is TGTGCCAGCAGCCCAACAACAGGGGCTCAAGAGACCCAGTACTTC. This chain links TRBV5-4 with TRBJ2-5, with 7 bases matching TRBD1. The junction had 8 bases not matched to a gene; V was cut back by 4 bases and J by 2 bases. CDR3 size: 15 residues. In germline, CDR1 is SGHNT, CDR2 YYREEE (reference sequence).

The chain carries TRBV28 and TRBJ2-3, with 9 bases fitting TRBD1. This CDR3 is 13 amino acids long. The V gene's germline CDR1 is MDHEN and CDR2 SYDVKM. J gave up 4 bases and V 9 bases, and 5 bases lay outside the gene matches. CDR3 residues: CASRDRVADTQYF. The CDR3 region has the DNA TGTGCCAGTAGGGACAGGGTCGCAGATACGCAGTATTTT.

This sequence joins TRBV5-1 and TRBJ2-2, with 10 bases fitting TRBD1. Germline V gene lookup returns CDR1 SGHRS and CDR2 YFSETQ. The trim removed 9 bases at V and 1 base at J, leaving 3 bases unmatched. The CDR3 loop spans 14 amino acids. As DNA, the CDR3 is TGCGCCACGGGACAGGGGATGAACACCGGGGAGCTGTTTTTT. It encodes CATGQGMNTGELFF.

This clonotype has a count of ten or more. The chain uses TRBV12-3 or TRBV12-4 and TRBJ1-2; 12 positions match TRBD1. This CDR3 contains 14 residues. V shed 6 bases and J 7 bases; nucleotides not matched to a gene: 6. The DNA of the CDR3 is TGTGCCAGCAGCCCGGGGACAGGGGGCACTGGCTACACCTTC. This encodes CASSPGTGGTGYTF.

The sample holds a few counts of this clonotype. CDR3 nucleotide sequence: TGTGCCAGCAGAGTAGCGGGAGGGTCCTACAATGAGCAGTTCTTC. Protein sequence: CASRVAGGSYNEQFF. This chain connects TRBV11-2 to TRBJ2-1; TRBD2 agrees at 11 bases. Germline V gives CDR1 SGHAT, CDR2 FQNNGV. The junction had 2 bases not matched to a gene; V was cut back by 6 bases and J by 1 base. This CDR3 has 15 residues.

The chain joins TRBV2 to TRBJ2-3; D possibly matches TRBD1 or TRBD2 (5 bases each). Looked up from germline, CDR1 is SNHLY and CDR2 is FYNNEI. This CDR3 has 13 amino acids. V lost 4 bases to trimming and J lost 0 bases, with 5 bases between them. The CDR3 is CASSGDSTDTQYF. For the CDR3, the DNA is TGTGCCAGCAGTGGGGACAGCACAGATACGCAGTATTTT. The full variable domain, completed using reference TRBV2 and TRBJ2-3, is EPEVTQTPSHQVTQMGQEVILRCVPISNHLYFYWYRQILGQKVEFLVSFYNNEISEKSEIFDDQFSVERPDGSNFTLKIRSTKLEDSAMYFCASSGDSTDTQYFGPGTRLTVL.

The rearrangement joins TRBV20-1 to TRBJ2-1, with TRBD2 identical over 7 bases. CDR1 is DFQATT and CDR2 is SNEGSKA in the germline V gene (reference sequence). This CDR3 contains 14 residues. Unmatched junction bases numbered 6, after V lost 3 bases and J lost 4 bases. The CDR3, as DNA: TGCAGTGCTAGGACTAGCACGGGTTACAATGAGCAGTTCTTC. Translated: CSARTSTGYNEQFF.

The chain links TRBV29-1 to TRBJ2-7; TRBD2 matches at 15 bases. The CDR3 sequence is 18 residues long. CDR1 and CDR2 from the germline V gene are SQVTM and ANQGSEA. V shed 4 bases and J 5 bases; nucleotides not matched to a gene: 15. CDR3 loop: CSVAPGLAGGLRVNEQYF. The CDR3 DNA reads as TGCAGCGTTGCTCCTGGACTAGCGGGAGGGCTACGAGTGAACGAGCAGTACTTC.

This clonotype has a handful of counts. The rearrangement joins TRBV7-8 to TRBJ2-2; D is possibly TRBD2 (6 bases). This CDR3 comprises 16 residues. Per germline, CDR1 SGHVS and CDR2 FQNEAQ. V was shortened by 5 bases and J by 0 bases, with 13 bases between the two germline ends. In DNA form, the CDR3 reads TGTGCCAGCAGCATACGTAGCGGTACGAACACCGGGGAGCTGTTTTTT. It specifies CASSIRSGTNTGELFF.